The clone carrying this T cell receptor beta chain was observed a few times. This record belongs to a study of blood T cell repertoires in COVID-19. Looking at the study overall: T cells, B-cell-depleted T cells, or PBMCs provided the cDNA or gDNA that served as material.

Per the germline V gene, CDR1 is SGHTA and CDR2 is FQGNSA. Trimming removed 2 bases at V and 5 bases at J, with 16 bases between. This CDR3 has 15 residues. Study processing details: For nucleated cells, counts were estimated from reference gene primer amplification. The method was immunoSEQ multiplex PCR; TCRdb's version includes in-frame clones alone and lacks a portion of them. Clone size and the V and J calls come from that table; the DNA yielded D and trimming. The sample carries more than 90,000 clones, approximately 88% recorded once. Sequencing used peripheral blood. This sequence was found in a woman in her seventies with acute or convalescent COVID-19. V usage is TRBV7-2 and J usage is TRBJ2-7, with D possibly being TRBD1 (5 bases). CDR3 amino acids: CASSLTPGAFNEQYF. DNA for the CDR3: TGTGCCAGCAGCTTAACCCCTGGGGCGTTTAACGAGCAGTACTTC. The entire variable domain, with the rest obtained from reference TRBV7-2 and TRBJ2-7, is as follows: GAGVSQSPSNKVTEKGKDVELRCDPISGHTALYWYRQSLGQGLEFLIYFQGNSAPDKSGLPSDRFSAERTGGSVSTLTIQRTQQEDSAVYLCASSLTPGAFNEQYFGPGTRLTVT.